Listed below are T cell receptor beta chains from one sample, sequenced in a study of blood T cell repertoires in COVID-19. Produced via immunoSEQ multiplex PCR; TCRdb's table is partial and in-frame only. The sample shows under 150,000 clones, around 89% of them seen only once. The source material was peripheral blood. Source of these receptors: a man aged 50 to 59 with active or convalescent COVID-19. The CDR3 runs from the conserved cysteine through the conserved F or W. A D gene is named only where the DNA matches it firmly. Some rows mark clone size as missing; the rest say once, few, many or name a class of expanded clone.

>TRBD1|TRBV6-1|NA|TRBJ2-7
CASSEEGGTGYEQYF
TGTGCCAGCAGTGAAGAGGGTGGGACAGGGTACGAGCAGTACTTC
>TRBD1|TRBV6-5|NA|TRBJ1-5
CASSLDRGRQPQHF
TGTGCCAGCAGCCTGGACAGGGGACGACAGCCCCAGCATTTT
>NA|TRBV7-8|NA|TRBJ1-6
CASSFSRSSYNSPLHF
TGTGCCAGCAGCTTTAGTCGGAGCTCCTATAATTCACCCCTCCACTTT
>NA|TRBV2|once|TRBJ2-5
CANPGRGAGAFNDRTQYF
TGTGCCAACCCTGGACGGGGGGCGGGGGCCTTTAATGATCGGACCCAGTACTTC
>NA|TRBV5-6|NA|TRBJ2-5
CASSLDARLEETQYF
TGTGCCAGCAGCTTGGACGCCAGGTTGGAAGAGACCCAGTACTTC
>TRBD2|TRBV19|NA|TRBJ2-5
CASSIRTSGYQETQYF
TGTGCCAGTAGTATCCGGACTAGCGGGTACCAAGAGACCCAGTACTTC
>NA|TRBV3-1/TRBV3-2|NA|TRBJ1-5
CASSQDYSNQPQHF
TGTGCCAGCAGCCAGGACTATAGCAATCAGCCCCAGCATTTT
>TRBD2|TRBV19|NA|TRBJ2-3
CASSMAASGSRGPDTQYF
TGTGCCAGTAGTATGGCGGCTAGCGGGAGTAGGGGCCCAGATACGCAGTATTTT
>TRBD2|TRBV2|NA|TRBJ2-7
CASRKGLAGGFEQYF
TGTGCCAGCAGGAAGGGACTAGCGGGAGGGTTCGAGCAGTACTTC
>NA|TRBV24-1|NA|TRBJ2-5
CATSDLLAGGQETQYF
TGTGCCACCAGTGATTTGCTCGCAGGGGGGCAAGAGACCCAGTACTTC
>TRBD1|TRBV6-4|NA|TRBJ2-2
CASRGGDTGELFF
TGTGCCAGCAGAGGGGGCGACACCGGGGAGCTGTTTTTT
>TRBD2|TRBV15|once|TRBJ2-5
CATSRATGGPLETQYF
TGTGCCACCAGCAGAGCTACGGGGGGGCCTTTAGAGACCCAGTACTTC
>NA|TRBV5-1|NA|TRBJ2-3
CASSSRGRLSDTQYF
TGCGCCAGCAGCTCAAGGGGCCGACTCTCAGATACGCAGTATTTT
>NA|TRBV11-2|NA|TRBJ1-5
CASSLSRGSNQPQHF
TGTGCCAGCAGCTTATCTCGGGGTAGCAATCAGCCCCAGCATTTT
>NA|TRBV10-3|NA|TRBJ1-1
CAISAQGGNTEAFF
TGTGCCATCAGTGCACAAGGGGGGAACACTGAAGCTTTCTTT
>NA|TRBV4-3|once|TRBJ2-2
CASSQDKDYAGELFF
TGCGCCAGCAGCCAAGATAAGGACTACGCCGGGGAGCTGTTTTTT
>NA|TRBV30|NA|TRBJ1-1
CACKRSNTEAFF
TGTGCCTGTAAACGGTCTAACACTGAAGCTTTCTTT
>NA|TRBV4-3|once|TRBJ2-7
CASSQGILDRFSEQYF
TGCGCCAGCAGCCAAGGTATTCTAGACCGATTCAGCGAGCAGTACTTC
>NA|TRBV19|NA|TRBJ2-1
CASRSRTLSYNEQFF
TGTGCCAGTAGATCAAGGACACTCTCCTACAATGAGCAGTTCTTC
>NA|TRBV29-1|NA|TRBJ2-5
CSVSSFETQYF
TGCAGCGTTTCTAGCTTTGAGACCCAGTACTTC
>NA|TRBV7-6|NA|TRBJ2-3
CASSWGPTDTQYF
TGTGCCAGCAGCTGGGGCCCCACAGATACGCAGTATTTT
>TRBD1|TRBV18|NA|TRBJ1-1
CASSEGQGHTEAFF
TGTGCCAGCTCAGAGGGACAGGGCCACACTGAAGCTTTCTTT
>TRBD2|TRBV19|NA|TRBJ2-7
CASSMRGLELVSSYEQYF
TGTGCCAGTAGTATGCGGGGACTAGAGTTAGTGAGCTCCTACGAGCAGTACTTC
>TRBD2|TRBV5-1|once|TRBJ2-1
CASSLIAGLGEQFF
TGCGCCAGCAGCTTGATAGCGGGCCTCGGCGAGCAGTTCTTC
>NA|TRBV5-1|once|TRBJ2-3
CASSLLGPPDDTQYF
TGCGCCAGCAGCCTCCTGGGGCCTCCTGATGATACGCAGTATTTT
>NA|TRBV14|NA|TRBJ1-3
CASSPYPGNTIYF
TGTGCCAGCAGTCCCTATCCGGGAAACACCATATATTTT
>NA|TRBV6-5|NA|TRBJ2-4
CASSYSGLAKNIQYF
TGTGCCAGCAGTTACTCTGGCTTAGCCAAAAACATTCAGTACTTC
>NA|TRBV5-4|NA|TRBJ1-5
CASSWGGNQPQHF
TGTGCCAGCAGCTGGGGAGGGAATCAGCCCCAGCATTTT
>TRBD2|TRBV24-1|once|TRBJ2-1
CATSDGLAGGPHNEQFF
TGTGCCACCAGTGATGGGCTAGCGGGAGGGCCGCACAATGAGCAGTTCTTC
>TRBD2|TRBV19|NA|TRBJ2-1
CASSVGTSGRIVSQFF
TGTGCCAGTAGTGTCGGGACTAGCGGGAGGATAGTGAGTCAGTTCTTC
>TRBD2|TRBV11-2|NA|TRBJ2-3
CASSLGLADASTDTQYF
TGTGCCAGCAGCTTAGGACTAGCGGACGCTAGCACAGATACGCAGTATTTT
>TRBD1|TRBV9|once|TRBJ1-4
CASSSSGTGSEKLFF
TGTGCCAGCAGCTCATCCGGGACAGGGTCGGAAAAACTGTTTTTT
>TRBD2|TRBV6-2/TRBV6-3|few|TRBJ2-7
CASSYALAGGSYEQYF
TGTGCCAGCAGTTACGCCCTAGCGGGCGGCTCCTACGAGCAGTACTTC
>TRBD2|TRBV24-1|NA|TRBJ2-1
CATSERRLADRSDEQFF
TGTGCCACCAGTGAGCGAAGACTAGCGGATAGAAGCGATGAGCAGTTCTTC
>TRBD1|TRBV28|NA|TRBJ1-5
CASIIGDRGSQPQHF
TGTGCCAGCATCATAGGGGACAGGGGGAGTCAGCCCCAGCATTTT
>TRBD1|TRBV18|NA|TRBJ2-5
CASSPGSGQGSGTQYF
TGTGCCAGCTCACCAGGTTCGGGACAGGGTTCGGGGACCCAGTACTTC
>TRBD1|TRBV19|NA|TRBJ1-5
CASSPKGAGNQPQHF
TGTGCCAGTAGTCCTAAGGGGGCGGGCAATCAGCCCCAGCATTTT
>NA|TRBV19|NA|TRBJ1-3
CASSIDSRESGNTIYF
TGTGCCAGTAGTATAGATTCGCGGGAATCTGGAAACACCATATATTTT
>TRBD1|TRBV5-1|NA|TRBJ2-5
CASSLAPGQGKETQYF
TGCGCCAGCAGCTTGGCTCCTGGACAGGGTAAGGAGACCCAGTACTTC
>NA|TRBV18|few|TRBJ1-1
CASSPPLGVNTEAFF
TGTGCCAGCTCACCCCCCCTGGGCGTTAACACTGAAGCTTTCTTT
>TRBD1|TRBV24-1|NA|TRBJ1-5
CATSDQRSGTENQPQHF
TGTGCCACCAGTGATCAAAGATCCGGGACAGAAAATCAGCCCCAGCATTTT
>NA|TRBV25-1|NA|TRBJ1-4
CASREDEKLFF
TGTGCCAGCAGGGAGGATGAAAAACTGTTTTTT
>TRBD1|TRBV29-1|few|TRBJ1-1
CSAGQGVLEAFF
TGCAGCGCCGGACAGGGGGTTCTTGAAGCTTTCTTT
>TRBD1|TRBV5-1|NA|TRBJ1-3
CASSLRGQGNTIYF
TGCGCCAGCAGCTTGAGGGGACAGGGAAACACCATATATTTT
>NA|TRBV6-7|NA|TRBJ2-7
CATYIPISIAEISYEQYF
TGTGCCACCTATATCCCCATTTCGATAGCGGAGATCTCCTACGAGCAGTACTTC
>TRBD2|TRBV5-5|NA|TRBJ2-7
CASNSLAGEYEQYF
TGTGCCAGCAACTCTCTAGCGGGAGAGTACGAGCAGTACTTC
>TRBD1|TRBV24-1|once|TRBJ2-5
CATSETKTGGGETQYF
TGTGCCACCAGTGAGACAAAGACAGGGGGAGGGGAGACCCAGTACTTC
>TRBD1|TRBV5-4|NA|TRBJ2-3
CASSDDRGQSDTQYF
TGTGCCAGCAGCGACGACAGGGGGCAGTCAGATACGCAGTATTTT
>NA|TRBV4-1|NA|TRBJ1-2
CASSQEFQGQTNYGYTF
TGCGCCAGCAGCCAAGAATTTCAGGGGCAAACTAACTATGGCTACACCTTC
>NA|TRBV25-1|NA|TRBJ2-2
CASSEVGAGGELFF
TGTGCCAGCAGTGAGGTGGGGGCCGGCGGGGAGCTGTTTTTT
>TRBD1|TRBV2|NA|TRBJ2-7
CASSVTDRVRDEQYF
TGTGCCAGCAGTGTCACGGACAGGGTCCGCGACGAGCAGTACTTC
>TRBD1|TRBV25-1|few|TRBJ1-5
CASSERTGLQPQHF
TGTGCCAGCAGTGAAAGGACAGGGCTACAGCCCCAGCATTTT
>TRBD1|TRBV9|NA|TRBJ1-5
CASGQGLTPWPQHF
TGTGCCAGCGGACAGGGGCTCACGCCGTGGCCCCAGCATTTT
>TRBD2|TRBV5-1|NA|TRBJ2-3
CASSPLAGDTDTQYF
TGCGCCAGCAGCCCGCTAGCGGGGGACACAGATACGCAGTATTTT